This paragraph reports one T cell receptor beta chain. The data were obtained in a study of T cell responses to AZD1222 COVID-19 vaccine. Clones were read by immunoSEQ multiplex PCR, and TCRdb kept only the in-frame ones, dropping some. The sample yields 100,000 to 110,000 clones, around 90% seen once. The V segment lost 6 bases and the J segment 3 bases; nucleotides outside the gene matches: 13. The CDR3 totals 17 residues. In germline, CDR1 is MNHEY, CDR2 SVGEGT. The chain is built from TRBV6-2 or TRBV6-3 and TRBJ2-4, with TRBD1 identical over 8 bases. The material sequenced was peripheral blood, taken on day 0 of AZD1222 vaccination. The sequence derives from an adult in good health. CDR3 protein: CASSLMTGARGKNIQYF. CDR3 sequence (DNA): TGTGCCAGCAGCCTAATGACAGGGGCTAGGGGCAAAAACATTCAGTACTTC.